This paragraph covers one TCR beta chain sequence. Its antigen is unidentified. The record originates from a study of T-cell reconstitution after alpha-beta-depleted transplantation in children. Study-wide findings and caveats: Some patients showed high day-60 TCRbeta diversity, which derived from surviving recipient T cells and thymic progenitors. T-cell counts and diversity at one year following transplant were attributed mainly to newly produced T cells. Approximately two months post-transplant, alpha-beta T cells reportedly originated from several hundred expanded graft clones.

This CDR3 region has 14 residues. Trimming removed 0 bases from V and 5 bases from J, with 8 bases in between. Germline V gives CDR1 LGHDT, CDR2 YNNKEL (reference sequence). Unique molecular identifiers were incorporated during preparation of the TCRbeta library. Each CDR3 protein is one row after TCRdb ran MiXCR on the PCR reads. The data show 500,000 to 650,000 distinct CDR3 sequences, 9.5% to 12% seen once. The gene calls are TRBV3-1 and TRBJ2-4; D is tentatively TRBD1 or TRBD2 (6 bases each). The TCR sequence derives from a female patient aged 2 to 10 who had a stem cell transplant for aplastic anemia, so the T cells may come from the graft donor. This specimen consisted of PBMCs, mostly from graft donor cells, obtained 180 days after TCRalphabeta/CD19-depleted stem cell transplant. The CDR3 reads CASSQDRGENIQYF. CDR3 sequence (DNA): TGTGCCAGCAGCCAAGATAGGGGGGAAAACATTCAGTACTTC.